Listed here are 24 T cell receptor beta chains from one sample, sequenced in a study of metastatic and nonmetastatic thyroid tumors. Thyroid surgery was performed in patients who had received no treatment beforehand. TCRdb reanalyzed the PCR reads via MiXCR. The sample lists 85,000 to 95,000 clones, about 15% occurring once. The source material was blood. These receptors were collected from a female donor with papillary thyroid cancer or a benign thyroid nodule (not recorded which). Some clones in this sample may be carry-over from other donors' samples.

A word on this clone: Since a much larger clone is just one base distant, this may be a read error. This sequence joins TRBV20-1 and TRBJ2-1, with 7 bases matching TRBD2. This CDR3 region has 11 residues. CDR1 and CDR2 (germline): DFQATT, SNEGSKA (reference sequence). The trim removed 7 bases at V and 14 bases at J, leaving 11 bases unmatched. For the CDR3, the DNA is TGCAGTGACACACCTGGACTAGGGAAGTTCTTC. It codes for CSDTPGLGKFF.

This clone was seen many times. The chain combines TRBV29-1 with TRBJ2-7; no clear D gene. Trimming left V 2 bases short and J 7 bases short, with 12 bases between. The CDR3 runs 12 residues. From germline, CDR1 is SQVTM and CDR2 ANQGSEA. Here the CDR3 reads CSVEYSLGEQYF. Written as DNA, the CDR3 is TGCAGCGTTGAATACAGTCTAGGGGAGCAGTACTTC.

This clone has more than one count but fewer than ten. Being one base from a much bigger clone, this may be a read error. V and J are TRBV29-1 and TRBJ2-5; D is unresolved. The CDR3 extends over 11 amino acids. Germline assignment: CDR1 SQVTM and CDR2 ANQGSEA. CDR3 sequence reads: CIVDPGETQYF. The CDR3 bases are TGCATCGTTGACCCCGGGGAGACCCAGTACTTC.

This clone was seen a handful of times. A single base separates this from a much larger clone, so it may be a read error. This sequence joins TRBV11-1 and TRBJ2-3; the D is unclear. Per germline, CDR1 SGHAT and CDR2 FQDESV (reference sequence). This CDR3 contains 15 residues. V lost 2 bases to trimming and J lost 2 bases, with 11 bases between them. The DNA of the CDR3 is TGTGCCAGCAGCTTATACTGGGCCCCCACAGATACGCAGTATTTT. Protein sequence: CASSLYWAPTDTQYF.

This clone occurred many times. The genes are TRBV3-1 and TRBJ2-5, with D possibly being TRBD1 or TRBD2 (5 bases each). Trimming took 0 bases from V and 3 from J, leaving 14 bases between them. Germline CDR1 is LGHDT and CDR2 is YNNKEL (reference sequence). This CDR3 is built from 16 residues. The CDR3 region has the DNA TGTGCCAGCAGCCAAGATGGCCGGGACGCCGAAGAGACCCAGTACTTC. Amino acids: CASSQDGRDAEETQYF.

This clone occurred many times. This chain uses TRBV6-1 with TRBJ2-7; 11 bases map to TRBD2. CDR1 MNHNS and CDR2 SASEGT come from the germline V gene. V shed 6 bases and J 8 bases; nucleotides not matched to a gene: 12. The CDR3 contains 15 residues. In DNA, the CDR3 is TGTGCCAGCAGGCCTAGCGGGAGGTGGGCTATAAAGCAGTACTTC. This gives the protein CASRPSGRWAIKQYF.

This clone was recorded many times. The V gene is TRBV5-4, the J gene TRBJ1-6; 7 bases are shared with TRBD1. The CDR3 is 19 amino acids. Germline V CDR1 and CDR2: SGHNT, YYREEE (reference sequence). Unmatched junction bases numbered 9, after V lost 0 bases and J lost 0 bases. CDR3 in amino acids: CASSLGHRGSGSYNSPLHF. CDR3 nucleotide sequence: TGTGCCAGCAGCTTGGGCCACAGGGGCTCGGGCTCCTATAATTCACCCCTCCACTTT. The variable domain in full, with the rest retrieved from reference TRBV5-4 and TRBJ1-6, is ETGVTQSPTHLIKTRGQQVTLRCSSQSGHNTVSWYQQALGQGPQFIFQYYREEENGRGNFPPRFSGLQFPNYSSELNVNALELDDSALYLCASSLGHRGSGSYNSPLHFGNGTRLTVT.

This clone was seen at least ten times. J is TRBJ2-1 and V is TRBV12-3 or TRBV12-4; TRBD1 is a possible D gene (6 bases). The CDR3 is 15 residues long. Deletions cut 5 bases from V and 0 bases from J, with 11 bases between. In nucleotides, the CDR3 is TGTGCCAGCAGTCCCGGGACAACCTCCTACAATGAGCAGTTCTTC. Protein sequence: CASSPGTTSYNEQFF.

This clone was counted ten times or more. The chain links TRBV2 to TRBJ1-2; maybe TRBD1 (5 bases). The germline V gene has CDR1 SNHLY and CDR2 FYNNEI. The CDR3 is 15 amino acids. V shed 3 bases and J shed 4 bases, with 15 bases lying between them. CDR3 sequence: CASSDRQGKVYGYTF. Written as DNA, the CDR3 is TGTGCCAGCAGTGATCGGCAGGGAAAAGTCTATGGCTACACCTTC.

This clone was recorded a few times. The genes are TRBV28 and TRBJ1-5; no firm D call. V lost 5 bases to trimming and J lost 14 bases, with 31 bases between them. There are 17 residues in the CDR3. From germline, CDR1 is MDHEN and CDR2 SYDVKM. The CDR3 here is CASSPSVMAGWGQPKHF. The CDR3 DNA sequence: TGTGCCAGCAGTCCATCTGTCATGGCCGGTTGGGGTCAGCCAAAGCATTTT.

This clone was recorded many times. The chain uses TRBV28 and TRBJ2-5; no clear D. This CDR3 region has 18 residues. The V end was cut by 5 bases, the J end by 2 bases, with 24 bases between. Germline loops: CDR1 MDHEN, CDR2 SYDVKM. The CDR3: CASSPSGRMGKLQETQYF. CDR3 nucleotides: TGTGCCAGCAGTCCCTCCGGACGGATGGGGAAGCTACAAGAGACCCAGTACTTC.

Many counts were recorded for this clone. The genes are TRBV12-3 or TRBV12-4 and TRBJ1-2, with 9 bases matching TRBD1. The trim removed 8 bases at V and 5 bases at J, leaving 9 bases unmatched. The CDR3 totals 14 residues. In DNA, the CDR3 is TGTGCCAGCTGGGGACAGGGCATTAAGTATGGCTACACCTTC. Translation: CASWGQGIKYGYTF.

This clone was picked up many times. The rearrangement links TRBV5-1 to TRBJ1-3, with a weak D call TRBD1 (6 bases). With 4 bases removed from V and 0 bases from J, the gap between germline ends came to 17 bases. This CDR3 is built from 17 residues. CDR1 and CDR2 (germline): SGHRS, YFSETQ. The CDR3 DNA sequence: TGCGCCAGCAGCCCGGGACACCCCTCTCGCTCTGGAAACACCATATATTTT. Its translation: CASSPGHPSRSGNTIYF.

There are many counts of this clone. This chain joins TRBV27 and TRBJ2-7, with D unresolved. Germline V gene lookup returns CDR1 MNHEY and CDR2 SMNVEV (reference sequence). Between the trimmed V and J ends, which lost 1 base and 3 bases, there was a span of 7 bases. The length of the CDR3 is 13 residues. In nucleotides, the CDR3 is TGTGCCAGCAGTTTATTCCCCCACTACGAGCAGTACTTC. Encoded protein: CASSLFPHYEQYF.

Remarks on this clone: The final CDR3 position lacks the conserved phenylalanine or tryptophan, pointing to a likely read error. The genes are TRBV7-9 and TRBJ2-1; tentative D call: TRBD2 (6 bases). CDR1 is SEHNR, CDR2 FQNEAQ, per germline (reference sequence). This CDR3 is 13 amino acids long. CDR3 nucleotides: TGTGCCAGCAGATTAGTCCGGCGGGAAGAGCAGTTCTTA. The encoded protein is CASRLVRREEQFL.

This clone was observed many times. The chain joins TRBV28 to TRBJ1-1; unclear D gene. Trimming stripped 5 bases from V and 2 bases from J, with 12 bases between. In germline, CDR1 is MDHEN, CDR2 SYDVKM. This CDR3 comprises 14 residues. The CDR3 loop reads CASSVLRTNTEAFF. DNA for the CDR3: TGTGCCAGCAGTGTGTTACGGACCAACACTGAAGCTTTCTTT.

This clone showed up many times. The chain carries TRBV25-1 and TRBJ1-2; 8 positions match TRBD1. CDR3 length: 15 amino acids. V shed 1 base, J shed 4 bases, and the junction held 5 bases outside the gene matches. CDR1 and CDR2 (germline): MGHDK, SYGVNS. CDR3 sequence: CASSELTGGTYGYTF. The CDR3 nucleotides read TGTGCCAGCAGTGAATTAACAGGGGGTACCTATGGCTACACCTTC.

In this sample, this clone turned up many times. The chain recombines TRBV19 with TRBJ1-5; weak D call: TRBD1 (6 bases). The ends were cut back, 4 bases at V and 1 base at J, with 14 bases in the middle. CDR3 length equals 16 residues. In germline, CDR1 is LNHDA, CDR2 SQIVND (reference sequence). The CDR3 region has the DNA TGTGCCAGTAGTACCTCACAGGGTAGGAGCAATCAGCCCCAGCATTTT. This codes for CASSTSQGRSNQPQHF.

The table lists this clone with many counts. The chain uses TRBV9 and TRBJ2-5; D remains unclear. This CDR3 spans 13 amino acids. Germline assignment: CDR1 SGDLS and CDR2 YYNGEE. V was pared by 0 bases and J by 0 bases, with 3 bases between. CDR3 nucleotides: TGTGCCAGCAGCGTAGGACACCAAGAGACCCAGTACTTC. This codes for CASSVGHQETQYF. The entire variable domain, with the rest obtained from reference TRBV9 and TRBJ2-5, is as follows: DSGVTQTPKHLITATGQRVTLRCSPRSGDLSVYWYQQSLDQGLQFLIQYYNGEERAKGNILERFSAQQFPDLHSELNLSSLELGDSALYFCASSVGHQETQYFGPGTRLLVL.

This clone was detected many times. DNA for the CDR3: TGTGCCAGTAGTATTTACAACACTGAAGCTTTCTTT. Translation gives CASSIYNTEAFF. This sequence joins TRBV19 and TRBJ1-1; D is unclear. Germline CDR1 reads LNHDA; CDR2 reads SQIVND (reference sequence). The length of the CDR3 is 12 residues. Trimming removed 3 bases at V and 2 bases at J, with 4 bases between.

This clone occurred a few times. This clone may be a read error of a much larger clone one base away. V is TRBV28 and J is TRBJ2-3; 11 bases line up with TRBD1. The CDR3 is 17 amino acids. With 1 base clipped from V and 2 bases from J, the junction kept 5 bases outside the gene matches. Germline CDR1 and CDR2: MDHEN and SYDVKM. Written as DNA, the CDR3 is TGTGCCAGCAGTTTATCGGACAGGGGGCCTGACACAGATACGCAGTATTTT. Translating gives CASSLSDRGPDTDTQYF.

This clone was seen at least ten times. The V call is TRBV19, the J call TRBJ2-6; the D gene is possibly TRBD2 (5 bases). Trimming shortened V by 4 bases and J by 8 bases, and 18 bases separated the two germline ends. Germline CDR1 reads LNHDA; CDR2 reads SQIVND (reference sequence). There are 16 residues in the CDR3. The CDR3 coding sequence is TGTGCCAGTAGTACCCCTCCGCACTCGGGGACCAACGTCCTGACTTTC. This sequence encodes CASSTPPHSGTNVLTF.

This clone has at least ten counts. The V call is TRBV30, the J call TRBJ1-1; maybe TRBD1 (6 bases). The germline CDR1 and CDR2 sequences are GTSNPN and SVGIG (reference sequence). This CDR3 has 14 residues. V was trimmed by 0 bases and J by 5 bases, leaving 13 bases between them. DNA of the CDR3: TGTGCCTGGAGTGTACTTGGGGGGCTTACTGAAGCTTTCTTT. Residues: CAWSVLGGLTEAFF. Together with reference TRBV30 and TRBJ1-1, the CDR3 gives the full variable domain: SQTIHQWPATLVQPVGSPLSLECTVEGTSNPNLYWYRQAAGRGLQLLFYSVGIGQISSEVPQNLSASRPQDRQFILSSKKLLLSDSGFYLCAWSVLGGLTEAFFGQGTRLTVV.

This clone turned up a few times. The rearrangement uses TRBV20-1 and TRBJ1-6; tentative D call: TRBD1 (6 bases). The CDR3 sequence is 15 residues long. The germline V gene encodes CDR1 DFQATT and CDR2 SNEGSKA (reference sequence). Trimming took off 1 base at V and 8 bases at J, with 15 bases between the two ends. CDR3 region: CSARVTGTRDSPLHF. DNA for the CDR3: TGCAGTGCTAGAGTCACCGGGACAAGGGATTCACCCCTCCACTTT.